This entry lists 31 T cell receptor beta chains sequenced from one sample in a study of neurological immune-mediated disorders. Time point here: longitudinal time-point 3. TCRdb analysed the 5' RACE reads with MiXCR anew, one entry per CDR3 protein. The top ten hold under 3.5% of the sample, which has roughly 100,000 distinct CDR3 sequences, roughly a tenth seen once. Sequencing used PBMCs. The source is a female donor with HTLV-1-associated myelopathy (HAM/TSP).

This clonotype has at least ten counts. This chain links TRBV5-1 with TRBJ2-7, with TRBD1 matching over 8 bases. The trim removed 4 bases at V and 3 bases at J, leaving 9 bases unmatched. Germline lookup yields CDR1 SGHRS and CDR2 YFSETQ. The CDR3 has 15 residues. CDR3 DNA sequence: TGCGCCAGCAGCCCATACGACAGGGGTGGCTACGAGCAGTACTTC. This sequence encodes CASSPYDRGGYEQYF.

This clonotype was counted at least ten times. The rearrangement joins TRBV29-1 to TRBJ1-1; D ambiguous. V was shortened by 6 bases and J by 0 bases, with 14 bases between the two germline ends. CDR3 length: 14 residues. CDR1 SQVTM and CDR2 ANQGSEA come from the germline V gene. The CDR3 loop is CSVTSGKMNTEAFF. Here the CDR3 DNA reads TGCAGCGTCACGAGCGGAAAAATGAACACTGAAGCTTTCTTT.

V gene TRBV5-1 combines with J gene TRBJ2-2; the D is unclear. With 0 bases removed from V and 3 bases from J, the gap between germline ends came to 3 bases. This CDR3 is 13 amino acids long. The V gene's germline CDR1 is SGHRS and CDR2 YFSETQ. Here the CDR3 reads CASSLVYTGELFF. The CDR3 nucleotides read TGCGCCAGCAGCTTGGTGTACACCGGGGAGCTGTTTTTT.

This clonotype came up many times. J is TRBJ2-7 and V is TRBV6-5, with 10 bases fitting TRBD1. Trimming at V came to 6 bases and at J to 2 bases, leaving 7 bases not matched to a gene. The CDR3 extends over 15 amino acids. Germline V gene sequence: CDR1 MNHEY, CDR2 SVGAGI. The CDR3 spells CASSQGTGVAYEQYF. The CDR3 DNA follows: TGTGCCAGCAGCCAGGGGACAGGGGTAGCCTACGAGCAGTACTTC.

This clonotype was observed many times. The J gene is TRBJ2-3, the V gene TRBV5-1; no definite D call. V was clipped by 0 bases and J by 2 bases, with 4 bases between them. The CDR3 length is 13 residues. Germline CDR1 and CDR2: SGHRS and YFSETQ. This chain's CDR3 is CASSLVVTDTQYF. DNA for the CDR3: TGCGCCAGCAGCTTGGTGGTCACAGATACGCAGTATTTT.

The sample holds many counts of this clonotype. The rearrangement joins TRBV5-1 to TRBJ2-1, with TRBD2 matching over 11 bases. The V segment lost 0 bases and the J segment 10 bases; nucleotides outside the gene matches: 9. There are 16 residues in the CDR3. The germline gives CDR1 SGHRS, CDR2 YFSETQ. The CDR3 spells CASSLAASGGYREQFF. CDR3 nucleotide sequence: TGCGCCAGCAGCTTGGCGGCTAGCGGGGGGTATAGAGAGCAGTTCTTC. Together with reference TRBV5-1 and TRBJ2-1, the CDR3 gives the full variable domain: KAGVTQTPRYLIKTRGQQVTLSCSPISGHRSVSWYQQTPGQGLQFLFEYFSETQRNKGNFPGRFSGRQFSNSRSEMNVSTLELGDSALYLCASSLAASGGYREQFFGPGTRLTVL.

This clonotype was seen repeatedly, ten times or more. The chain uses TRBV4-2 and TRBJ2-3, with 9 nucleotides matching TRBD2. The CDR3 consists of 19 residues. Looked up from germline, CDR1 is LGHNA and CDR2 is YNFKEQ. Unmatched junction bases numbered 16, after V lost 4 bases and J lost 2 bases. Here the CDR3 reads CASSLASQRGVMDTDTQYF. As DNA, the CDR3 is TGTGCCAGCAGCCTAGCTTCCCAGCGGGGGGTTATGGACACAGATACGCAGTATTTT.

This clonotype was found many times. The chain employs TRBV5-1 and TRBJ2-5, with TRBD1 identical over 7 bases. Unmatched junction bases numbered 8, after V lost 4 bases and J lost 5 bases. Germline-derived CDR1 and CDR2 are SGHRS and YFSETQ. The CDR3 consists of 14 residues. The CDR3 protein is CASSVTGSRETQYF. CDR3 DNA: TGCGCCAGCAGCGTGACAGGGAGTAGGGAGACCCAGTACTTC.

This clonotype came up many times. J is TRBJ2-7 and V is TRBV29-1; TRBD1 might be the D (5 bases). V was pared by 7 bases and J by 2 bases, with 12 bases between. The V gene's germline CDR1 is SQVTM and CDR2 ANQGSEA. This CDR3 has 12 amino acids. As DNA, the CDR3 is TGCAGCGCTCTTAGGGGCACCTACGAGCAGTACTTC. It yields the protein CSALRGTYEQYF.

The chain uses TRBV20-1 and TRBJ2-1; 10 bases align to TRBD2. Per the germline V gene, CDR1 is DFQATT and CDR2 is SNEGSKA (reference sequence). After removal of 0 bases from V and 10 bases from J, the junction contained 6 bases not matched to a gene. There are 14 residues in the CDR3. As DNA, the CDR3 is TGCAGTGCTAGAGATCCCCAGCGGGGGGGCGAGCAGTTCTTC. Its protein is CSARDPQRGGEQFF.

The table lists this clonotype with many counts. This rearrangement joins TRBV20-1 to TRBJ1-1, with D perhaps matching TRBD1 (6 bases). The CDR3 extends over 14 amino acids. V shed 6 bases and J shed 0 bases, with 14 bases lying between them. Germline CDR1 reads DFQATT; CDR2 reads SNEGSKA (reference sequence). The CDR3: CSAPGGAMNTEAFF. The CDR3 region has the DNA TGCAGTGCCCCGGGGGGGGCCATGAACACTGAAGCTTTCTTT.

This clonotype was seen at least ten times. The rearrangement uses TRBV3-1 and TRBJ1-4; TRBD1 matches 9 bases. Trimming cost V 4 bases and J 7 bases; bases outside gene matches: 10. CDR1 is LGHDT and CDR2 is YNNKEL in the germline V gene (reference sequence). The CDR3 loop spans 16 amino acids. CDR3 coding DNA: TGTGCCAGCAGCCCTCGGACAGGGGCTAGCCTTGAAAAACTGTTTTTT. Translating it yields CASSPRTGASLEKLFF.

This clonotype was seen many times. The J gene is TRBJ1-4, the V gene TRBV20-1; D not certain. CDR1 DFQATT and CDR2 SNEGSKA come from the germline V gene (reference sequence). V shed 3 bases and J shed 1 base, with 12 bases lying between them. The CDR3 has 15 amino acids. The CDR3 here is CSASSSSGTNEKLFF. The CDR3 DNA sequence: TGCAGTGCTAGCTCCAGTTCAGGAACTAATGAAAAACTGTTTTTT.

This clonotype was recorded many times. The chain has TRBV5-1 and TRBJ1-5, with D possibly TRBD1 on 5 matching bases. V was pared by 2 bases and J by 3 bases, with 15 bases between. The CDR3 is made up of 16 amino acids. CDR1 is SGHRS, CDR2 YFSETQ, per germline. The CDR3 protein is CASSFSSGHYNQPQHF. CDR3 DNA: TGCGCCAGCAGCTTCTCTTCAGGGCATTACAATCAGCCCCAGCATTTT.

This clonotype was found many times. The chain carries TRBV20-1 and TRBJ2-3; D ambiguous. This CDR3 is 13 amino acids long. Germline V lookup: CDR1 DFQATT, CDR2 SNEGSKA (reference sequence). Between the trimmed V and J ends, which lost 1 base and 0 bases, there was a span of 5 bases. The CDR3 DNA reads as TGCAGTGCTAGAGGGTATAGCACAGATACGCAGTATTTT. Amino acids: CSARGYSTDTQYF.

This clonotype was observed many times. V usage is TRBV6-5 and J usage is TRBJ2-3; TRBD2 might be the D (7 bases). V lost 0 bases, J lost 4 bases, and 14 bases lay in between. Germline CDR1 is MNHEY and CDR2 is SVGAGI. The CDR3 extends over 16 amino acids. The CDR3 loop is CASSYSMGGGADTQYF. CDR3 sequence (DNA): TGTGCCAGCAGTTACTCGATGGGGGGGGGCGCAGATACGCAGTATTTT.

This clonotype was counted only a few times. The rearrangement joins TRBV5-1 to TRBJ2-2; 8 bases match TRBD1. The V gene's germline CDR1 is SGHRS and CDR2 YFSETQ. Germline trimming cut 4 bases from V and 4 bases from J; bases unmatched to any gene: 6. The CDR3 extends over 15 amino acids. CDR3 sequence: CASSLDRGGTGELFF. The CDR3 bases are TGCGCCAGCAGCCTTGACAGGGGAGGCACCGGGGAGCTGTTTTTT.

This clonotype was recorded many times. The V gene is TRBV5-1, the J gene TRBJ2-7; 9 positions match TRBD1. Looked up from germline, CDR1 is SGHRS and CDR2 is YFSETQ. The CDR3 extends over 13 amino acids. The V segment lost 3 bases and the J segment 5 bases; nucleotides outside the gene matches: 3. CDR3 in DNA: TGCGCCAGCAGCTCCGGGACAGGGAACGAGCAGTACTTC. It codes for CASSSGTGNEQYF. Full variable domain (missing parts from reference TRBV5-1 and TRBJ2-7): KAGVTQTPRYLIKTRGQQVTLSCSPISGHRSVSWYQQTPGQGLQFLFEYFSETQRNKGNFPGRFSGRQFSNSRSEMNVSTLELGDSALYLCASSSGTGNEQYFGPGTRLTVT.

This clonotype came up many times. V and J are TRBV4-2 and TRBJ1-1; 7 positions match TRBD1. CDR3 length: 16 residues. Unmatched junction bases numbered 11, after V lost 4 bases and J lost 3 bases. The germline V gene encodes CDR1 LGHNA and CDR2 YNFKEQ. The CDR3 DNA sequence: TGTGCCAGCAGCCCCTCAGGGGGGCCAGAGGACACTGAAGCTTTCTTT. Its translation: CASSPSGGPEDTEAFF.

This clonotype was observed many times. This sequence joins TRBV5-4 and TRBJ1-2, with a tentative D call TRBD1 (6 bases). Germline CDR1 and CDR2: SGHNT and YYREEE (reference sequence). V lost 0 bases, J lost 6 bases, and 6 bases lay in between. The CDR3 is made up of 12 amino acids. CDR3 sequence: CASSLAGDGYTF. CDR3 nucleotides: TGTGCCAGCAGCTTGGCAGGGGATGGCTACACCTTC.

The V and J genes are TRBV7-3 and TRBJ2-2; D ambiguous. Trimming stripped 1 base from V and 2 bases from J, with 8 bases between. CDR1 and CDR2 (germline): SGHTA, FQGTGA. This CDR3 is 15 amino acids long. The CDR3 DNA sequence: TGTGCCAGCAGCTTAAACAACCCCAACACCGGGGAGCTGTTTTTT. It encodes CASSLNNPNTGELFF.

Ten or more counts support this clonotype. The chain links TRBV5-1 to TRBJ2-7, with a tentative D call TRBD2 (6 bases). This CDR3 has 16 amino acids. From germline, CDR1 is SGHRS and CDR2 YFSETQ. V gave up 0 bases and J gave up 3 bases, with 16 bases separating them. CDR3 protein: CASSLEPGLTYYEQYF. CDR3 DNA: TGCGCCAGCAGCTTGGAGCCAGGACTAACCTACTACGAGCAGTACTTC.

This clonotype has at least ten counts. The chain has TRBV5-1 and TRBJ2-7; possible D gene TRBD2, 6 bases. Germline V gives CDR1 SGHRS, CDR2 YFSETQ. The length of the CDR3 is 15 residues. The germline V and J ends were trimmed by 0 bases and 2 bases, with 12 bases remaining between them. The CDR3 here is CASSLGGGGAYEQYF. Here the CDR3 DNA reads TGCGCCAGCAGCTTGGGGGGTGGAGGGGCCTACGAGCAGTACTTC. Supplemented by reference TRBV5-1 and TRBJ2-7, the full variable domain reads KAGVTQTPRYLIKTRGQQVTLSCSPISGHRSVSWYQQTPGQGLQFLFEYFSETQRNKGNFPGRFSGRQFSNSRSEMNVSTLELGDSALYLCASSLGGGGAYEQYFGPGTRLTVT.

This clonotype was seen ten or more times. V is TRBV7-9 and J is TRBJ2-7; TRBD1 matches at 7 bases. This CDR3 is built from 16 residues. V gave up 4 bases and J gave up 3 bases; unmatched junction bases: 12. CDR1 and CDR2 from the germline V gene are SEHNR and FQNEAQ (reference sequence). The CDR3 bases are TGTGCCAGCAGCTCCGCCGGTTTTTGGGACAGCTACGAGCAGTACTTC. This sequence encodes CASSSAGFWDSYEQYF.

This clonotype was found many times. V usage is TRBV5-1 and J usage is TRBJ2-2; no definite D call. V was shortened by 3 bases and J by 3 bases, with 9 bases between the two germline ends. The CDR3 is 14 amino acids. Per germline, CDR1 SGHRS and CDR2 YFSETQ. The CDR3 DNA is TGCGCCAGCAGCTCAAGACGGGACACCGGGGAGCTGTTTTTT. Translating gives CASSSRRDTGELFF.

The chain links TRBV7-9 to TRBJ2-7; D is unclear. V was cut by 1 base and J by 1 base, with 14 bases left in between. In germline, CDR1 is SEHNR, CDR2 FQNEAQ (reference sequence). CDR3 length: 16 amino acids. CDR3 DNA sequence: TGTGCCAGCAGCTTAGAACAGCCTCTACCTTCCTACGAGCAGTACTTC. Its protein is CASSLEQPLPSYEQYF.

In its sample, this clonotype was seen many times. V gene TRBV4-2 combines with J gene TRBJ2-1; maybe TRBD2 (5 bases). The germline CDR1 and CDR2 sequences are LGHNA and YNFKEQ. CDR3 size: 17 residues. V was cut by 2 bases and J by 1 base, with 15 bases left in between. The CDR3 is CASSQYFREISYNEQFF. The CDR3 DNA is TGTGCCAGCAGCCAATACTTCCGGGAAATTTCCTACAATGAGCAGTTCTTC.

Many counts were recorded for this clonotype. The V call is TRBV28, the J call TRBJ2-5; the match to TRBD2 covers 8 bases. This CDR3 comprises 15 residues. With V trimmed by 3 bases and J by 5 bases, 8 bases remained unmatched. Per germline, CDR1 MDHEN and CDR2 SYDVKM. DNA for the CDR3: TGTGCCAGCAGTTTGCCCGAGCGGGGGAGGGAGACCCAGTACTTC. Amino acid sequence: CASSLPERGRETQYF.

Note on this clonotype: Possible read error: a much larger clone is one base away. The CDR3 sequence: CVSSPGDRETEAFF. The CDR3, as DNA: TGCGTCAGCAGCCCAGGGGACAGGGAGACTGAAGCTTTCTTT. The V call is TRBV5-1, the J call TRBJ1-1; TRBD1 matches at 9 bases. The length of the CDR3 is 14 residues. In germline, CDR1 is SGHRS, CDR2 YFSETQ.

This clonotype has ten or more counts. The genes are TRBV7-2 and TRBJ2-1; no clear D gene. Between the trimmed V and J ends, which lost 7 bases and 8 bases, there was a span of 15 bases. Germline V gene data show CDR1 as SGHTA and CDR2 as FQGNSA. The CDR3 covers 13 residues. The DNA for the CDR3 is TGTGCCAGCACCCTTACGTGGTCTTATGAGCAGTTCTTC. Protein: CASTLTWSYEQFF. The full variable domain, in which reference TRBV7-2 and TRBJ2-1 provide the parts outside the CDR3, is GAGVSQSPSNKVTEKGKDVELRCDPISGHTALYWYRQSLGQGLEFLIYFQGNSAPDKSGLPSDRFSAERTGGSVSTLTIQRTQQEDSAVYLCASTLTWSYEQFFGPGTRLTVL.

There are many counts of this clonotype. The rearrangement links TRBV3-1 to TRBJ2-2; TRBD1 agrees at 9 bases. V shed 5 bases and J 6 bases; nucleotides not matched to a gene: 7. The CDR3 covers 15 residues. Germline CDR1 reads LGHDT; CDR2 reads YNNKEL (reference sequence). The CDR3: CASSLGTGLAGELFF. CDR3 DNA: TGTGCCAGCAGCTTAGGGACAGGGCTCGCCGGGGAGCTGTTTTTT.